This T cell receptor beta chain came from a study of blood T cell repertoires in COVID-19. Study information: Samples came from the United States, Italy and Spain, spanning acute and convalescent COVID-19. In each case, the material was cDNA or gDNA derived from T cells, B-cell-depleted T cells, or PBMCs.

Per the original data handling: For nucleated cells, counts were estimated from reference gene primer amplification. Assay used: immunoSEQ multiplex PCR; TCRdb lists only in-frame clones, some missing. V and J calls plus clone size are reproduced from that table; the DNA served to infer D and trimming. The table shows 80,000 to 100,000 clones, with roughly 87% occurring only once. Germline lookup yields CDR1 SGHTA and CDR2 FQGTGA. After removal of 4 bases from V and 2 bases from J, the junction contained 6 bases not matched to a gene. The CDR3 is 16 residues long. This receptor was obtained from a man aged 65-85 years with acute or convalescent COVID-19. What was sequenced was peripheral blood. The J gene is TRBJ2-2, the V gene TRBV7-3; 8 positions match TRBD1. The CDR3, as DNA: TGTGCCAGCAGCTACGACAGGGGCAGTAACACCGGGGAGCTGTTTTTT. It yields the protein CASSYDRGSNTGELFF.